Included here is one TCR beta chain sequence, with context. The target antigen is unknown. What was amplified from RNA transcripts were TCR beta CDR3 regions. The HTBI primer set drove a first-round RT-PCR of the TCR CDR3. Using its own MiXCR run on the multiplex PCR reads, TCRdb lists one record per CDR3 protein. The sample lists about 420,000 distinct CDR3 sequences, about a sixth occurring once. The record originates from a study of T cells in Graves' hyperthyroidism and ophthalmopathy. Study-wide results and caveats: The majority of expanded thyroid clonotypes above 0.001 also appeared in blood.

The germline V gene encodes CDR1 DFQATT and CDR2 SNEGSKA (reference sequence). CDR3 length: 13 residues. Trimming shortened V by 6 bases and J by 4 bases, and 13 bases separated the two germline ends. This sequence joins TRBV20-1 and TRBJ1-5; D is perhaps TRBD1 (6 bases). The TCR comes from a woman between 18 and 30 years old with Graves' hyperthyroidism. The sequenced material came from blood. CDR3 residues: CSARIQGNQPQHF. The DNA for the CDR3 is TGCAGTGCCCGAATACAGGGAAATCAGCCCCAGCATTTT.